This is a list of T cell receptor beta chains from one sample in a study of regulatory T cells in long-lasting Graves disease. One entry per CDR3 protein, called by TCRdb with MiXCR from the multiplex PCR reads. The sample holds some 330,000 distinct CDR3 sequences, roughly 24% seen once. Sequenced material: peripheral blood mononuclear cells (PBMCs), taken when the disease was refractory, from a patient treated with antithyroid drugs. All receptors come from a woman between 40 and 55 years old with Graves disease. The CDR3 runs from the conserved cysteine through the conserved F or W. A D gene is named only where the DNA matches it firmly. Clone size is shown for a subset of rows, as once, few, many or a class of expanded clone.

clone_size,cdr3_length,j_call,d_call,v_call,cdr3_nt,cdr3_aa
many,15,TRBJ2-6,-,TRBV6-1,TGTGCCAGCAGCCAAGACTATTCCGGGGCCAACGTCCTGACTTTC,CASSQDYSGANVLTF
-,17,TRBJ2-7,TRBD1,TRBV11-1,TGTGCCAGCAGCTTAGATTTGGACAGGCCCGAATCCTACGAGCAGTACTTC,CASSLDLDRPESYEQYF
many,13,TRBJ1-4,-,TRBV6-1,TGTGCCAGCAGTGACACTAATGTAGGAAAACTGTTTTTT,CASSDTNVGKLFF
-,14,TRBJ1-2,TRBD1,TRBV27,TGTGCCAGCAGTACCCGGGACAGGGGAGTTGGCTACACCTTC,CASSTRDRGVGYTF
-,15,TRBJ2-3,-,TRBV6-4,TGTGCCAGCAGTGCGGGAGTAGGGTCCACAGATACGCAGTATTTT,CASSAGVGSTDTQYF
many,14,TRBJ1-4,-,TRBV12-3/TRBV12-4,TGTGCCAGCAGTCCGGACAGTGGCGGTGAAAAACTGTTTTTT,CASSPDSGGEKLFF
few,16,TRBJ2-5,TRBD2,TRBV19,TGTGCCAGTAGTATTTTGGCTAGCGGGACGAAAGAGACCCAGTACTTC,CASSILASGTKETQYF
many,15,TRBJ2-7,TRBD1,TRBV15,TGTGCCACCAGCAGAGATCGCGGGACAGGGGAGCAGCAGTACTTC,CATSRDRGTGEQQYF
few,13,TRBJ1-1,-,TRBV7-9,TGTGCCAGCAGCTTCCTTGGGACCGATGAAGCTTTCTTT,CASSFLGTDEAFF
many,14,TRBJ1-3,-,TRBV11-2,TGTGCCAGCAGCCCTGCTCAAGCTGGAAACACCATATATTTT,CASSPAQAGNTIYF
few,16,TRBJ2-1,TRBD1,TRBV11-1,TGTGCCAGCACTCGCTCGGGGACAGGGGTGCGAAATGAGCAGTTCTTC,CASTRSGTGVRNEQFF
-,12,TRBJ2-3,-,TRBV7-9,TGTGCCAGCGAGAGGGGTGAGGATACGCAGTATTTT,CASERGEDTQYF
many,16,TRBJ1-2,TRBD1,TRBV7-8,TGTGCCAGCAGCCGAACTTTGGGACAGGGAAATTATGGCTACACCTTC,CASSRTLGQGNYGYTF
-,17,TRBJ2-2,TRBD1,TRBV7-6,TGTGCCAGCAGCTTCCCCGACAGGGGCTATAACACCGGGGAGCTGTTTTTT,CASSFPDRGYNTGELFF
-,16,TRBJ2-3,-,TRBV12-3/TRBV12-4,TGTGCCAGCAGTTTAGCACCAGCGGTATCGTGGAATACGCAGTATTTT,CASSLAPAVSWNTQYF
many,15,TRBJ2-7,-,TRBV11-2,TGTGCCAGCAGCTTAGAACGACTATTGGGTTACGAGCAGTACTTC,CASSLERLLGYEQYF
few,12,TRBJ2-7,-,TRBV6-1,TGTGCCAGCAAAGCGACGGCCTTCGAGCAGTACTTC,CASKATAFEQYF
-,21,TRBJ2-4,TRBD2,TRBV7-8,TGTGCCAGCAGCTTAGCCCTTCGGACTAGCGGGAGCGACCTAGCCAAAAACATTCAGTACTTC,CASSLALRTSGSDLAKNIQYF
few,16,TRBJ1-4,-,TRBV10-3,TGTGCCATCAGTGTCCATCCCACTACAACTAATGAAAAACTGTTTTTT,CAISVHPTTTNEKLFF
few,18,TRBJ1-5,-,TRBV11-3,TGTGCCAGCAGCTTAGCGACCAGACAGTTTAGCGGCAATCAGCCCCAGCATTTT,CASSLATRQFSGNQPQHF
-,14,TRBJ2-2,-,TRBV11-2,TGTGCCAGCAGCCCCCAGGCCTCCACCGGGGAGCTGTTTTTT,CASSPQASTGELFF
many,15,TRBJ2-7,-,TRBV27,TGTGCCAGCAGTACACCAGGGAAAGGATCCTACGAGCAGTACTTC,CASSTPGKGSYEQYF
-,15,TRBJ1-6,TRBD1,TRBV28,TGTGCCAGCAGAGGACAGGGACAGCGAAATTCACCCCTCCACTTT,CASRGQGQRNSPLHF
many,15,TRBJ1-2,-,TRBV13,TGTGCCAGCAGTTCCGCAGGGACTACTAACTATGGCTACACCTTC,CASSSAGTTNYGYTF
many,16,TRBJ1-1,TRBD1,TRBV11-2,TGTGCCAGCAGCTCGGCAGGGGGCTTTGCTCACACTGAAGCTTTCTTT,CASSSAGGFAHTEAFF
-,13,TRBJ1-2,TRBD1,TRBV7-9,TGTGCCAGCAGCTCGGGACAGTTCTATGGCTACACCTTC,CASSSGQFYGYTF
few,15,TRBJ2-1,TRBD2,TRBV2,TGTGCCAGCGGAAGGGGACTACGGGGTGTCGATGAGCAGTTCTTC,CASGRGLRGVDEQFF
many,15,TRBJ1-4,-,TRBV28,TGTGCCAGCAGTTCCCTAGGGACCTTGGCGGCAAAACTGTTTTTT,CASSSLGTLAAKLFF
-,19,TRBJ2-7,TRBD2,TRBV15,TGTGCCACCAGCAGAGATGTTTGGTTCAGCGGGAGGTACTCTTACGAGCAGTACTTC,CATSRDVWFSGRYSYEQYF
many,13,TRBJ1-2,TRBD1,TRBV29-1,TGCAGCGTCGAGGAACAGGGGAGAGAGGGCTACACCTTC,CSVEEQGREGYTF
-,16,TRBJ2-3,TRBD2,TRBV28,TGTGCCAGCAGTTCCTTCACTAGCGGGAGGTACGGTACGCAGTATTTT,CASSSFTSGRYGTQYF
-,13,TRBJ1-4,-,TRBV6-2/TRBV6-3,TGTGCCAGCAGTGAAACAGCAAATGAAAAACTGTTTTTT,CASSETANEKLFF
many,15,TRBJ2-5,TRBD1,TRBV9,TGTGCCAGCAGCGTAGATGGGACAGGGAAAGAGACCCAGTACTTC,CASSVDGTGKETQYF
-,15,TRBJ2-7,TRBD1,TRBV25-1,TGTGCCAGCAGTGAGAAAGGACAGGGGGGCTACGAGCAGTACTTC,CASSEKGQGGYEQYF
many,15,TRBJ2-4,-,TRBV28,TGTGCCAGCAGTTTTAGCTGGCGGGATCGGGACATTCAGTACTTC,CASSFSWRDRDIQYF
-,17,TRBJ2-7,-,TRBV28,TGTGCCAGCAGGCCTGAGGGGGGGGCGGGGAGCTCCTACGAGCAGTACTTC,CASRPEGGAGSSYEQYF
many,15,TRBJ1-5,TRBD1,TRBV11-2,TGTGCCAGCAGCCGGGACAGGGTTGGCAATCAGCCCCAGCATTTT,CASSRDRVGNQPQHF
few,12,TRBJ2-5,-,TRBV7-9,TGTGCCAGTCTCCCGAAGGTGGGGACCCAGTACTTC,CASLPKVGTQYF
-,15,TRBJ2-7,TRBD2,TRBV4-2,TGTGCCAGCAGCCATGGGACTAGCGGGCGTTCCGAGCAGTACTTC,CASSHGTSGRSEQYF
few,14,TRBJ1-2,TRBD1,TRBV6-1,TGTGCCAGCACCAGAGCGACAGGGGACTATGGCTACACCTTC,CASTRATGDYGYTF
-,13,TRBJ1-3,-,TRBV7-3,TGTGCCAGCAGCTTGACCTCTGGAAACACCATATATTTT,CASSLTSGNTIYF
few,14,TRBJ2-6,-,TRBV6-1,TGTGCCAGCAGATACAGGGCTGGGGCCAACGTCCTGACTTTC,CASRYRAGANVLTF
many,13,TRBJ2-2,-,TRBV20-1,TGCAGTGCTAGCCCCAGAGGGATCGGGGAGCTGTTTTTT,CSASPRGIGELFF
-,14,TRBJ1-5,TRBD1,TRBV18,TGTGCCAGCTCAGTTGACAGGGGAAATCAGCCCCAGCATTTT,CASSVDRGNQPQHF
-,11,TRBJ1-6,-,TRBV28,TGTGCCAGCAGTTTGAGTTCACCCCTCCACTTT,CASSLSSPLHF
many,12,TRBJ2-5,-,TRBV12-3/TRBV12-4,TGTGCCAGCAGCTCCTGGGGGAAGACCCAGTACTTC,CASSSWGKTQYF
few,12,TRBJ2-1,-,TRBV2,TGTGCCAAAAGGGGGTCCTACAATGAGCAGTTCTTC,CAKRGSYNEQFF
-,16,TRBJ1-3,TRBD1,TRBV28,TGTGCCAGCAGTCCAGGGGGGTTCGACTCTGGAAACACCATATATTTT,CASSPGGFDSGNTIYF